This TCR beta chain was retrieved from a study of T cell repertoires in cytomegalovirus infection. Study-wide results and caveats: Dominant in the ex vivo response were TCR beta clonotypes restricted by HLA-C and specific for CMV.

With 3 bases clipped from V and 8 bases from J, the junction kept 6 bases outside the gene matches. The V gene's germline CDR1 is SGHVS and CDR2 FNYEAQ. The CDR3 consists of 13 residues. Turning to this clonotype: The antigen remains unidentified.

TCRdb reprocessed the reads with MiXCR, giving one entry per CDR3 protein. The sample lists around 58,000 distinct CDR3 sequences, 20% occurring once. The sample here was CD8+ T cells from cultured PBMCs, taken from culture after CMV antigen stimulation. V usage is TRBV7-6 and J usage is TRBJ1-2; TRBD1 matches at 7 bases. The TCR sequence derives from a human donor in good health (CMV status not recorded). Some clones in this sample may be carry-over from other donors' samples. DNA of the CDR3: TGTGCCAGCAGCTTCGACAGGGTGGGCGGCTACACCTTC. This sequence encodes CASSFDRVGGYTF.